The present entry profiles one T cell receptor beta chain with its context. The record originates from a study of blood T cell repertoires in COVID-19. Overall study context: Sources were T cells, B-cell-depleted T cells, or PBMCs; the material itself was cDNA or gDNA.

Trimming removed 3 bases at V and 8 bases at J, with 14 bases between. The CDR3 spans 14 residues. The germline V gene encodes CDR1 MNHNS and CDR2 SASEGT. In the authors' workflow: Reference gene primer amplification gave nucleated cell count estimates. Profiled with immunoSEQ multiplex PCR; TCRdb holds only in-frame clones, not every one. The V and J calls and clone size come from that table; D and trimming were worked out from the DNA. The sample yields about 280,000 clones, 82% seen once. All enrollees were roughly 18 to 90 years old and from fewer than 25 US areas. Self-reported history from a screening survey and questionnaire set each donor's cohort.

The chain is built from TRBV6-1 and TRBJ2-4, with a weak D call TRBD2 (6 bases). Sequencing input: PBMCs or T cells enriched from blood (not recorded which). This sequence was found in a man between 40 and 49 years old who had been exposed to COVID-19. CDR3 in DNA: TGTGCCAGCAGTGACATTGGCGGGAAGGACATTCAGTACTTC. Translating gives CASSDIGGKDIQYF.